The present entry profiles one TCR beta chain with its context. The data are from a study of blood T cell repertoires in COVID-19. Study at large: PBMCs, B-cell-depleted T cells, or T cells were the source of the cDNA or gDNA that made up the material.

The CDR3 extends over 16 amino acids. Trimming at V came to 2 bases and at J to 4 bases, leaving 3 bases not matched to a gene. Germline assignment: CDR1 SGHDT and CDR2 YYEEEE. Cohorts were determined from participant-reported clinical history. Two consecutive negative NP/OP PCR tests, clearance, or resolved symptoms defined Cohort 3 recovery. Per the study methods: Amplification of reference gene primers provided the estimated nucleated cell counts. Clones were sequenced by immunoSEQ multiplex PCR, and TCRdb holds only the in-frame ones, with some missing. V, J and clone size are those of that table, while D and trimming were read from the DNA. The repertoire holds approximately 260,000 clones, with roughly 90% as singletons.

Sequencing was performed on PBMCs or T cells enriched from blood (not recorded which). The chain uses TRBV5-6 and TRBJ2-3; 14 positions match TRBD2. The source is a woman aged 55 to 70 who had recovered from COVID-19. The CDR3 loop reads CASSFRLAGGPDTQYF. The CDR3 DNA follows: TGTGCCAGCAGCTTCAGACTAGCGGGAGGGCCAGATACGCAGTATTTT.